The 11 T cell receptor beta chains in this list originate from one sample, sequenced in a study of cytomegalovirus exposure and HLA in healthy donors. Primers: 60 Vbeta forward and 13 Jbeta reverse. Sequencing used immunoSEQ multiplex PCR; TCRdb keeps in-frame clones, though not all of them. The sample contains roughly 100,000 clones, 73% of which appear only once. Sequenced sample: PBMCs. These TCRs come from a man between 35 and 55 years old in good health and CMV-seronegative.

The CDR3 DNA reads as TGTGCCAGTAGCGACCCGGGTTCTGCTAACTATGGCTACACCTTC. Its protein is CASSDPGSANYGYTF. This rearrangement joins TRBV19 to TRBJ1-2; D gene uncertain. Germline V gene data show CDR1 as LNHDA and CDR2 as SQIVND (reference sequence). This CDR3 region has 15 residues. V was pared by 6 bases and J by 0 bases, with 14 bases between.

In this sample, this clone turned up once. The V gene is TRBV20-1, the J gene TRBJ2-7; D gene ambiguous. V was clipped by 3 bases and J by 9 bases, with 12 bases between them. In germline, CDR1 is DFQATT, CDR2 SNEGSKA (reference sequence). The CDR3 contains 11 residues. In DNA form, the CDR3 reads TGCAGTGCTAGGCCCCCTGGTAGGCAGTACTTC. Protein sequence: CSARPPGRQYF.

The rearrangement links TRBV28 to TRBJ2-1, with 13 bases aligning to TRBD2. The CDR3 contains 17 residues. CDR1 is MDHEN, CDR2 SYDVKM, per germline. V lost 9 bases to trimming and J lost 0 bases; unmatched junction nucleotides: 8. The CDR3 coding sequence is TGTGCCAGTACCGGGACTAGCGGGGATAGCTCCTACAATGAGCAGTTCTTC. Translation gives CASTGTSGDSSYNEQFF.

V usage is TRBV6-5 and J usage is TRBJ2-4, with no clear D. The CDR3 is 11 residues long. Germline assignment: CDR1 MNHEY and CDR2 SVGAGI. V lost 6 bases to trimming and J lost 5 bases, with 5 bases between them. The CDR3 protein is CASSAENIQYF. The DNA for the CDR3 is TGTGCCAGCAGCGCGGAAAACATTCAGTACTTC.

The V and J genes are TRBV25-1 and TRBJ2-7, with a possible D match to TRBD2 (6 bases). Germline loops: CDR1 MGHDK, CDR2 SYGVNS. The CDR3 is made up of 14 amino acids. The V end was cut by 1 base, the J end by 4 bases, with 11 bases between. CDR3 sequence: CASSESTAGYEQYF. In DNA form, the CDR3 reads TGTGCCAGCAGTGAATCGACTGCGGGGTACGAGCAGTACTTC.

J is TRBJ2-7 and V is TRBV4-2; 7 bases line up with TRBD2. Losses at the gene ends were 3 bases for V and 0 bases for J; bases not matched to a gene: 8. Germline CDR1 LGHNA, CDR2 YNFKEQ. The CDR3 runs to 16 residues. The chain's CDR3 is CASSQPGSGNSYEQYF. CDR3 DNA sequence: TGTGCCAGCAGCCAGCCTGGAAGCGGGAACTCCTACGAGCAGTACTTC.

This clone was counted a few times. The chain carries TRBV4-3 and TRBJ1-1; the D gene is possibly TRBD1 (6 bases). The CDR3 is 13 residues long. CDR1 and CDR2 from the germline V gene are LGHNA and YSLEER. V was trimmed by 3 bases and J by 1 base, leaving 6 bases between them. Written as DNA, the CDR3 is TGCGCCAGCAGCCAGGGACAGAACACTGAAGCTTTCTTT. Encoded protein: CASSQGQNTEAFF.

CDR3: CASQIGVNEKLFF. CDR3 DNA: TGTGCCAGCCAAATAGGGGTTAATGAAAAACTGTTTTTT. This chain connects TRBV5-4 to TRBJ1-4, with D possibly TRBD1 on 5 matching bases. CDR1 is SGHNT and CDR2 is YYREEE in the germline V gene (reference sequence). The CDR3 loop spans 13 amino acids. The V end lost 7 bases, the J end lost 4 bases, and 11 bases lay between the germline ends.

The chain is built from TRBV5-3 and TRBJ2-1, with D uncertain. TRBV5-3 is assigned to the ORF class and has an uncertain function. Trimming removed 4 bases at V and 5 bases at J, with 13 bases between. The CDR3 consists of 14 residues. The CDR3 sequence: CARSRSRNHNEQFF. Written as DNA, the CDR3 is TGTGCCAGAAGCAGGAGTAGGAACCACAATGAGCAGTTCTTC.

The CDR3 here is CASSLLGQGSYEQYF. In DNA form, the CDR3 reads TGTGCCAGCAGCTTGTTGGGACAGGGTTCCTACGAGCAGTACTTC. J is TRBJ2-7 and V is TRBV5-4, with 9 bases that match TRBD1. V gave up 1 base and J gave up 1 base; unmatched junction bases: 3. The CDR3 spans 15 residues. Germline CDR1 reads SGHNT; CDR2 reads YYREEE (reference sequence).

The chain links TRBV7-2 to TRBJ1-5, with 7 bases lining up with TRBD1. Germline values: CDR1 SGHTA, CDR2 FQGNSA. J was trimmed by 11 bases and V by 4 bases; bases with no gene match: 11. The CDR3 is 14 amino acids. The CDR3 region has the DNA TGTGCCAGCAGCTCCTTGCAGACCCAGGGGGCCCAGCATTTT. As protein: CASSSLQTQGAQHF.